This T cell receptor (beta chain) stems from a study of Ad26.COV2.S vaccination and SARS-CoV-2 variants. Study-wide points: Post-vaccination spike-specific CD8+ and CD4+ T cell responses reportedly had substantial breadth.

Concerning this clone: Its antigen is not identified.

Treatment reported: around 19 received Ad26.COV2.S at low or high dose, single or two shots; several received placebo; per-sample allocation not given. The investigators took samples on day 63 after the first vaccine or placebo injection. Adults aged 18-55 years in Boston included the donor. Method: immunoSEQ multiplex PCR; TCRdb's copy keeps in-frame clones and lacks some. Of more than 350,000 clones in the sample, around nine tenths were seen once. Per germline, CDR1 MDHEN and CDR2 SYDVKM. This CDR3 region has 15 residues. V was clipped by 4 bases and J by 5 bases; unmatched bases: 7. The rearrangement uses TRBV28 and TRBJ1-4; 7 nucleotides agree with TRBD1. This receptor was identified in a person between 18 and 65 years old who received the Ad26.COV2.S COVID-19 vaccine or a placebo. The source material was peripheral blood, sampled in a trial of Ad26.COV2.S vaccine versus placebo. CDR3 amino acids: CASSSPDRRNEKLFF. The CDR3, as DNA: TGTGCCAGCAGTTCCCCGGACAGGAGAAATGAAAAACTGTTTTTT.